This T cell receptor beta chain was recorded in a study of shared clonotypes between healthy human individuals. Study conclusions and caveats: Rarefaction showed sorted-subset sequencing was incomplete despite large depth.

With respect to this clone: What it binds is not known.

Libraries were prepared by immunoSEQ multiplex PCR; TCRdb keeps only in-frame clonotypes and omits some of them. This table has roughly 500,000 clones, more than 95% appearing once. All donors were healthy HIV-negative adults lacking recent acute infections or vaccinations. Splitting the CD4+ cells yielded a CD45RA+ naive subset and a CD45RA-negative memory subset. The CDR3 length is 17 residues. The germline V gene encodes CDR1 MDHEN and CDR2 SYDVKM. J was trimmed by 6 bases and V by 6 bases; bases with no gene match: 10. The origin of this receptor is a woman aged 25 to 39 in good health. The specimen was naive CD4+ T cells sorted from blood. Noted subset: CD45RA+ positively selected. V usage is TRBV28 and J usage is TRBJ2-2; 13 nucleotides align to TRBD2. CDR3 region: CASRAGGGLAGAGELFF. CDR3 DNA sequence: TGTGCCAGCAGGGCGGGAGGCGGACTAGCGGGAGCCGGGGAGCTGTTTTTT.